This is a list of T cell receptor beta chains from one sample in a study of blood T cell repertoires in COVID-19. TCRdb's copy holds only in-frame clones and misses some; the assay was immunoSEQ multiplex PCR. The sample contains 85,000 to 130,000 clones, roughly 80% of which appear only once. Material for sequencing was peripheral blood. The receptors originated from a man aged 55 to 69 with acute or convalescent COVID-19. Each CDR3 is given with its conserved first and last residue. D genes are given only for firm matches. Part of the rows lack a size; the others show once, few, many or a class for expanded clones.

clone_size d_call j_call v_call cdr3_nt cdr3_aa
. TRBD1 TRBJ2-5 TRBV4-1 TGCGCCAGCAGCCAAGCCAGAGGGGGCGAGGAGACCCAGTACTTC CASSQARGGEETQYF
. TRBD1 TRBJ2-7 TRBV3-1/TRBV3-2 TGTGCCAGCAGCCAAGAACAGGGGAGCCCCTACGAGCAGTACTTC CASSQEQGSPYEQYF
once . TRBJ2-1 TRBV19 TGTGCCAGTACCCCACCACTAGCCAATGAGCAGTTCTTC CASTPPLANEQFF
. . TRBJ1-5 TRBV6-1 TGTGCCAGCAGTGAACACGGACAGCTCAATCAGCCCCAGCATTTT CASSEHGQLNQPQHF
. . TRBJ1-2 TRBV2 TGTGCCAGCGTTGGAAACAGGATTAACTATGGCTACACCTTC CASVGNRINYGYTF
. TRBD1 TRBJ2-7 TRBV7-8 TGTGCCAGCAGCCCCGGACAGGGACCGTCCTACGAGCAGTACTTC CASSPGQGPSYEQYF
. TRBD2 TRBJ2-1 TRBV3-1/TRBV3-2 TGTGCCAGCAGCCTCCCAGAAGGAGGGACTAGGATGAGCAATGAGCAGTTCTTC CASSLPEGGTRMSNEQFF
once TRBD1 TRBJ1-5 TRBV5-1 TGCGCCAGCCGACTCGGGACAGGGAAGAATCAGCCCCAGCATTTT CASRLGTGKNQPQHF
. TRBD2 TRBJ2-1 TRBV4-2 TGTGCCAGCAGCCAAGATGGCCCTCTGACTAGCGGGAGGAATGAGCAGTTCTTC CASSQDGPLTSGRNEQFF
. . TRBJ2-7 TRBV18 TGTGCCAGCTCACCAGTTCAGGGCTACGAGCAGTACTTC CASSPVQGYEQYF
. TRBD1 TRBJ2-1 TRBV3-1/TRBV3-2 TGTGCCAGCAGAAGGACAGGACTCGAGCAGTTCTTC CASRRTGLEQFF
. . TRBJ1-2 TRBV20-1 TGCAGTGCTAGTCAACAGGGAGTCGGCTACACCTTC CSASQQGVGYTF
. . TRBJ1-1 TRBV15 TGTGCCACCAGCAGAGATCGGGCCAGGGTGAACACTGAAGCTTTCTTT CATSRDRARVNTEAFF
. . TRBJ1-4 TRBV19 TGTGCCAGTAAGGGCAGGGAAGGGACTAATGAAAAACTGTTTTTT CASKGREGTNEKLFF
. . TRBJ1-1 TRBV27 TGTGCCAGCAGTTTTTCAGAGAACACTGAAGCTTTCTTT CASSFSENTEAFF
. TRBD1 TRBJ1-1 TRBV2 TGTGCCAGCAGTGACATGGACAGGGGATCTGAAGCTTTCTTT CASSDMDRGSEAFF
. . TRBJ2-5 TRBV2 TGTGCCAGGGGACAACAAGAGACCCAGTACTTC CARGQQETQYF
. . TRBJ2-2 TRBV3-1/TRBV3-2 TGTGCCAGCAGCCAAGATCCGAGTTCGAACACCGGGGAGCTGTTTTTT CASSQDPSSNTGELFF
. TRBD1 TRBJ1-2 TRBV9 TGTGCCAGCAGCGCACGAGTAAGGGGGCGCTTGGGTGGCTACACCTTC CASSARVRGRLGGYTF
. TRBD1 TRBJ2-1 TRBV6-1 TGTGCCAGCAGTGAAGGACAGGGGAACAATGAGCAGTTCTTC CASSEGQGNNEQFF
. TRBD1 TRBJ1-2 TRBV7-3 TGTGCCAGCAGCTCGGGGACAGTAACTAACTATGGCTACACCTTC CASSSGTVTNYGYTF
. TRBD1 TRBJ1-1 TRBV5-1 TGCGCCAGCAGCCGGGTGATGGGACAGGCGAACACTGAAGCTTTCTTT CASSRVMGQANTEAFF
once TRBD1 TRBJ1-1 TRBV19 TGTGCCAGTAGCAACCAGGGGGTGTACACTGAAGCTTTCTTT CASSNQGVYTEAFF
. . TRBJ2-1 TRBV7-2 TGTGCCAGCAGCCTTTGGAGTAGCGACTACAATGAGCAGTTCTTC CASSLWSSDYNEQFF
. . TRBJ1-5 TRBV5-1 TGCGCCCGCAGCTGGGGGGGGGAACGGAATCAGCCCCAGCATTTT CARSWGGERNQPQHF
. TRBD2 TRBJ2-1 TRBV7-3 TGTGCCAGCAGCCAGCGGGGGGGCCACAATGAGCAGTTCTTC CASSQRGGHNEQFF
. . TRBJ1-4 TRBV6-5 TGTGCCAGCAGTTACGGGGGGGCCCAAGAAAAACTGTTTTTT CASSYGGAQEKLFF
. . TRBJ1-5 TRBV30 TGTGCCTGGACACGGGGGAGTGGACAGCCCCAGCATTTT CAWTRGSGQPQHF